The present T cell receptor beta chain was sequenced within a study of tumor and adjacent non-tumor tissue in lung cancer. Points from the study as a whole: In normal lung, the top 100 clones were significantly more dominant than in tumor.

Three rounds of nested PCR, following a modified ARM-PCR protocol, produced the TCRbeta library. TCRdb re-analysed the multiplex PCR reads in MiXCR, keeping a single row per CDR3 protein. The repertoire holds 60,000 to 95,000 distinct CDR3 sequences, with around four fifths as singletons. This clonotype has ten or more counts. Antigen specificity is unknown. RNA was extracted from bulk tissue without any cell sorting. The length of the CDR3 is 14 residues. V was clipped by 7 bases and J by 3 bases, with 16 bases between them. Germline CDR1 MDHEN, CDR2 SYDVKM. The chain is built from TRBV28 and TRBJ2-7; a possible D gene is TRBD2 (6 bases). This receptor was taken from a woman aged 50 to 65 with non-small cell lung cancer. Sequencing used lung tumor tissue. As DNA, the CDR3 is TGTGCCAGCACCCCAGGTAGCGGCCTCTACGAGCAGTACTTC. Amino acid sequence: CASTPGSGLYEQYF.